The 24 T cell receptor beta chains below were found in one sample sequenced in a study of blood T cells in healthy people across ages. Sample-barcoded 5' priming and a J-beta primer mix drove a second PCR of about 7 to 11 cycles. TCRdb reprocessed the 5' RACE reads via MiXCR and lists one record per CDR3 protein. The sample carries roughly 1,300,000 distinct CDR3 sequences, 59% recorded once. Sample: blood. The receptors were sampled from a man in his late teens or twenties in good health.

CDR3 loop: CASSADPSGGYTF. DNA of the CDR3: TGCGCCAGCAGCGCCGACCCCTCGGGTGGCTACACCTTC. This sequence joins TRBV5-1 and TRBJ1-2; D unclear. The CDR3 has 13 residues. The germline V gene encodes CDR1 SGHRS and CDR2 YFSETQ. V was pared by 4 bases and J by 7 bases, with 14 bases between.

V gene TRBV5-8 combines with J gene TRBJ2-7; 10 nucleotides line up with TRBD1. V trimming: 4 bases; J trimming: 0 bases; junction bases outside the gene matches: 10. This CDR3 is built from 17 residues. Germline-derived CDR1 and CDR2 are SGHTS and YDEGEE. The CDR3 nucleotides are TGTGCCAGCAGCCCACTTGGGGGGACAGGGGTCTCCTACGAGCAGTACTTC. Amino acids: CASSPLGGTGVSYEQYF.

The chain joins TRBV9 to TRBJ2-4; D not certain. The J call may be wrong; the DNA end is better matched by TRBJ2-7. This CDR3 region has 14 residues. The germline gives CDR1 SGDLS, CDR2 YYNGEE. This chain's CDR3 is CASSAAIGRYEQYF. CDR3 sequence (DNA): TGTGCCAGCAGCGCAGCGATTGGACGGTACGAGCAGTACTTC.

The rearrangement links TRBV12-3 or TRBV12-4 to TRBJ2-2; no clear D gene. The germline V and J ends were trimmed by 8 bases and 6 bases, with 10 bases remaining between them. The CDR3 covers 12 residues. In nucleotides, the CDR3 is TGTGCCAGCCGCCCCCCTCCCGGGGAGCTGTTTTTT. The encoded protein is CASRPPPGELFF.

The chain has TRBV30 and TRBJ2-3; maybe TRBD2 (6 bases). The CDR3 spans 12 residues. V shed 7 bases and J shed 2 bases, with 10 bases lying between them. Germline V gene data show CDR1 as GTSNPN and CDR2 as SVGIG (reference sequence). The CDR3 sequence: CAYAGTTDTQYF. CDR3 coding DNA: TGTGCCTACGCGGGAACCACAGATACGCAGTATTTT.

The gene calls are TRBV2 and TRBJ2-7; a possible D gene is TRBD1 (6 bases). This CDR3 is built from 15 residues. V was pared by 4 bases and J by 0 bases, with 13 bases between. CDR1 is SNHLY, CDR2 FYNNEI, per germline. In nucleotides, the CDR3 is TGTGCCAGCAGTGCCGGACAGACGCCCTCCTACGAGCAGTACTTC. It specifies CASSAGQTPSYEQYF.

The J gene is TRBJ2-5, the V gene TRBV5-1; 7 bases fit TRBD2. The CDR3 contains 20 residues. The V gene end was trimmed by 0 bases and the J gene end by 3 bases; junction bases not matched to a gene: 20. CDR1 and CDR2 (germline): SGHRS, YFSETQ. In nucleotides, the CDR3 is TGCGCCAGCAGCTTGGAGGGCAGTAGAATGGGTCCGGGAGGTAAAGAGACCCAGTACTTC. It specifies CASSLEGSRMGPGGKETQYF.

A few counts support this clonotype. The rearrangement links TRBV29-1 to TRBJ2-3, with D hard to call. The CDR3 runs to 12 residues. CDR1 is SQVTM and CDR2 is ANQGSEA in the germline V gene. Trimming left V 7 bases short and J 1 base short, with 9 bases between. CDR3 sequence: CSGIPGTDTQYF. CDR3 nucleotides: TGCAGCGGTATCCCCGGCACAGATACGCAGTATTTT.

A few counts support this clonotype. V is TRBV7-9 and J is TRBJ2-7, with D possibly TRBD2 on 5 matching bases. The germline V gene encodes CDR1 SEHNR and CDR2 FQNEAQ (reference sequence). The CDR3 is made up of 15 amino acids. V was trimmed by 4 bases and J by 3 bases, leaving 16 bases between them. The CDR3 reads CASSSLLNSVYEQYF. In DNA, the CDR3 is TGTGCCAGCAGCTCCCTGCTTAATAGCGTCTACGAGCAGTACTTC. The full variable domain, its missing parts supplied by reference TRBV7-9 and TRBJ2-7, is DTGVSQNPRHKITKRGQNVTFRCDPISEHNRLYWYRQTLGQGPEFLTYFQNEAQLEKSRLLSDRFSAERPKGSFSTLEIQRTEQGDSAMYLCASSSLLNSVYEQYFGPGTRLTVT.

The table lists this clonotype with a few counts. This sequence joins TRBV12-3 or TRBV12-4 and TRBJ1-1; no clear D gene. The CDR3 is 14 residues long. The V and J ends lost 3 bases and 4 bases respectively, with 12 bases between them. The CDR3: CASSLLEEFTEAFF. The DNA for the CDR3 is TGTGCCAGCAGTTTGTTGGAGGAATTCACTGAAGCTTTCTTT.

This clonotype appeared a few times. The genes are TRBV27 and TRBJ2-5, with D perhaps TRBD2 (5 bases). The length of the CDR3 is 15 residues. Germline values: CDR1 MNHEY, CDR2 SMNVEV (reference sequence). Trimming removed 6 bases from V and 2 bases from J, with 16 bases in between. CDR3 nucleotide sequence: TGTGCCAGCAGACCCCACGGGATGGGACAAGAGACCCAGTACTTC. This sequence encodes CASRPHGMGQETQYF.

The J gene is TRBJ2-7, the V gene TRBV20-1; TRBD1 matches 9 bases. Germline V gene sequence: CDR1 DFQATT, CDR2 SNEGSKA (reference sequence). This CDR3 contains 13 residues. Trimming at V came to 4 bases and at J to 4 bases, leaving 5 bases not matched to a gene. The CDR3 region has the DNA TGCAGTGCTACCGGGACAGGGCGGTACGAGCAGTACTTC. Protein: CSATGTGRYEQYF.

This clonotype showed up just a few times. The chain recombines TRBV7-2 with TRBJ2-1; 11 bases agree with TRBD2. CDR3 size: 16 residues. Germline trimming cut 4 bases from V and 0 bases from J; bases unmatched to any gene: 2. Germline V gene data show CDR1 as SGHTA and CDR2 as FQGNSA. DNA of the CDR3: TGTGCCAGCAGCTCGGGACTAGCGGTCTCCTACAATGAGCAGTTCTTC. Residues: CASSSGLAVSYNEQFF.

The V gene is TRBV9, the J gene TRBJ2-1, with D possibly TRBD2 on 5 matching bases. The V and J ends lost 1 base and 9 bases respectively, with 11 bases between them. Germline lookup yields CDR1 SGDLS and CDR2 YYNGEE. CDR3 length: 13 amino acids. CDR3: CASSVSPAGEQFF. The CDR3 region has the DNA TGTGCCAGCAGCGTATCCCCCGCGGGTGAGCAGTTCTTC.

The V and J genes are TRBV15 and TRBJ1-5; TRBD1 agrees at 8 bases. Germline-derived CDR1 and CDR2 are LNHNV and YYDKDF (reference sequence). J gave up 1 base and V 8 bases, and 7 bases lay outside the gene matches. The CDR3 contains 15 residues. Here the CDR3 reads CATRSDRASNQPQHF. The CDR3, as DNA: TGTGCCACCCGATCGGACAGGGCGAGCAATCAGCCCCAGCATTTT.

The CDR3 region is CASSQDLIGYGANVLTF. CDR3 nucleotide sequence: TGTGCCAGCAGCCAAGATCTTATTGGGTATGGGGCCAACGTCCTGACTTTC. This chain uses TRBV3-1 with TRBJ2-6; D is ambiguous. With 0 bases removed from V and 3 bases from J, the gap between germline ends came to 12 bases. Germline CDR1 and CDR2: LGHDT and YNNKEL (reference sequence). The CDR3 has 17 amino acids.

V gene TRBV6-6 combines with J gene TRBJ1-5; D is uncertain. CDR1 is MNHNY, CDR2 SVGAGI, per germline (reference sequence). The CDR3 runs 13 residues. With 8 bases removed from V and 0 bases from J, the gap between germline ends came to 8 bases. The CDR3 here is CASQMDSNQPQHF. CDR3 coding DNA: TGTGCCAGCCAGATGGATAGCAATCAGCCCCAGCATTTT.

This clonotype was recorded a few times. CDR3 loop: CASSETARVNEQFF. The CDR3 DNA sequence: TGTGCCAGCAGTGAAACAGCGCGGGTCAATGAGCAGTTCTTC. This rearrangement joins TRBV2 to TRBJ2-1; D possibly corresponds to TRBD2 (5 bases). CDR1 and CDR2 from the germline V gene are SNHLY and FYNNEI. Trimming shortened V by 2 bases and J by 6 bases, and 11 bases separated the two germline ends. CDR3 length: 14 amino acids.

DNA for the CDR3: TGCGCCAGCAGGGGGGATGAGATGAAAAAAGAGACCCAGTACTTC. This gives the protein CASRGDEMKKETQYF. This chain uses TRBV10-1 with TRBJ2-5; D tentatively fits TRBD1 or TRBD2 (5 bases each). V was clipped by 6 bases and J by 3 bases, with 17 bases between them. Germline loops: CDR1 WNHNN, CDR2 SYGVQD (reference sequence). This CDR3 region has 15 residues.

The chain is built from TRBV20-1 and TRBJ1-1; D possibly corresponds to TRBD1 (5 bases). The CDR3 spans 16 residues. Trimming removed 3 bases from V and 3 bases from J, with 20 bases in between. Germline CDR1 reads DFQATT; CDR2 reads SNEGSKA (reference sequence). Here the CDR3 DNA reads TGCAGTGCTAGGGTTTCGACAGAAATCATGGACACTGAAGCTTTCTTT. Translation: CSARVSTEIMDTEAFF.

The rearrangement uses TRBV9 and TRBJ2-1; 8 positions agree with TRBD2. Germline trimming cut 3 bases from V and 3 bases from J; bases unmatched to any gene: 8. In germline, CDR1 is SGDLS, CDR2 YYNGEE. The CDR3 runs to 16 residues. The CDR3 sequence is CASSADSGIHYNEQFF. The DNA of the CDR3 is TGTGCCAGCAGCGCAGATAGCGGGATACACTACAATGAGCAGTTCTTC.

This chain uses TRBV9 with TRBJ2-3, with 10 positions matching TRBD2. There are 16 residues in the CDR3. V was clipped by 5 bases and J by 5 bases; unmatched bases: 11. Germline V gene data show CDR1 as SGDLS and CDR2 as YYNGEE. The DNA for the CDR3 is TGTGCCAGCAGTCCCAGCGGGGGGGCCTTAGGAGATACGCAGTATTTT. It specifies CASSPSGGALGDTQYF.

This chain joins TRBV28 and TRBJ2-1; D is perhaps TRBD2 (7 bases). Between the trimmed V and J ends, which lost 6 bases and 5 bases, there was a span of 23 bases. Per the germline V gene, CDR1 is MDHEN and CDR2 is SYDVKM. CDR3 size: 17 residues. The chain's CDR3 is CASSLLYRGADNNEQFF. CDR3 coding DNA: TGTGCCAGCAGCCTATTATATCGGGGGGCGGACAACAATGAGCAGTTCTTC.

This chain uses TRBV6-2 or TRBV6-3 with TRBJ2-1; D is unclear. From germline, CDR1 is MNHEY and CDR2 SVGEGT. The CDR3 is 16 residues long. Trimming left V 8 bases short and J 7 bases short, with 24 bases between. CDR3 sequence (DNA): TGTGCCAGCCAAAATTCAGACAAGGATCGCCCTAATGAGCAGTTCTTC. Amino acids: CASQNSDKDRPNEQFF.